This T cell receptor (beta chain) was recorded in a study of response to subunit inactivated influenza vaccine. Study conclusions and caveats: T cells newly recruited by each seasonal influenza vaccination are few, the authors suggested.

CDR1 DFQATT and CDR2 SNEGSKA come from the germline V gene (reference sequence). J was trimmed by 8 bases and V by 2 bases; bases with no gene match: 8. There are 14 residues in the CDR3. This clonotype has just a few counts. Its antigen is still unknown. MiXCR, applied by TCRdb to the RT-PCR reads, yields one record per CDR3 protein. The profile shows 700,000 to 900,000 distinct CDR3 sequences, approximately 21% of them singletons. The receptor comes from a man aged 45-65 years who received an inactivated influenza vaccine. This sequence joins TRBV20-1 and TRBJ2-1; 8 nucleotides align to TRBD2. Source: PBMCs from blood, taken 5 days after vaccination. CDR3 DNA: TGCAGTGCTAGACTATCGGGAGGGCCGCATGAGCAGTTCTTC. Translation: CSARLSGGPHEQFF.